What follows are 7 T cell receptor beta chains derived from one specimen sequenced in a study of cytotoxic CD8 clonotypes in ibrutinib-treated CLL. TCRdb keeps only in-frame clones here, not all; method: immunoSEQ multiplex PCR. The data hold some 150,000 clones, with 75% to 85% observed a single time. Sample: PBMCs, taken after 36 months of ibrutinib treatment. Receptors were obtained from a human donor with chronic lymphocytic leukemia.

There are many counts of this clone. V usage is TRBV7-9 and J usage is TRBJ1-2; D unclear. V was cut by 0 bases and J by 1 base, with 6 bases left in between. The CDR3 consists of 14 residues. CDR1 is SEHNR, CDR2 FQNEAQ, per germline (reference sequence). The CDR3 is CASSLAGVNYGYTF. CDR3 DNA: TGTGCCAGCAGCTTAGCCGGGGTTAACTATGGCTACACCTTC.

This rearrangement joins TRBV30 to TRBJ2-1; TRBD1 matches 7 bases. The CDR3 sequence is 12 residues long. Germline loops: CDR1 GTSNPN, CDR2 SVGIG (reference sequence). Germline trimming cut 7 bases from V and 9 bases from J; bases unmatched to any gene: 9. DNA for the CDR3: TGTGCCTTTCCGCACAGGGGTGGTGAGCAGTTCTTC. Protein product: CAFPHRGGEQFF.

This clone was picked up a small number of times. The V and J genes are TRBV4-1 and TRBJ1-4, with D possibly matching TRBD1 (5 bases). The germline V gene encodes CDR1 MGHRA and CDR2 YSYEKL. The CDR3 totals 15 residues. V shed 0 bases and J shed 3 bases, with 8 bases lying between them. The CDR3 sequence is CASSQDRGPNEKLFF. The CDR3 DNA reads TGCGCCAGCAGCCAAGATCGGGGCCCTAATGAAAAACTGTTTTTT.

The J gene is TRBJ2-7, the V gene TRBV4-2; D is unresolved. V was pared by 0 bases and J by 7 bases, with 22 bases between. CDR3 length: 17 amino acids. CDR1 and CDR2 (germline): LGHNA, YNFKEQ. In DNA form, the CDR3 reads TGTGCCAGCAGCCAAGAGGGCGGAGCCAGCCGGCTTAGGGAGCAGTACTTC. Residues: CASSQEGGASRLREQYF.

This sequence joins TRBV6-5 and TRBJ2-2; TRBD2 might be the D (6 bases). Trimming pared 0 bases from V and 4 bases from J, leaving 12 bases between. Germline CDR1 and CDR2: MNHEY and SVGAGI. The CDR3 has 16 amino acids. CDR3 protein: CASSYSSGVGTGELFF. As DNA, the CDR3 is TGTGCCAGCAGTTACTCGTCGGGAGTGGGCACCGGGGAGCTGTTTTTT.

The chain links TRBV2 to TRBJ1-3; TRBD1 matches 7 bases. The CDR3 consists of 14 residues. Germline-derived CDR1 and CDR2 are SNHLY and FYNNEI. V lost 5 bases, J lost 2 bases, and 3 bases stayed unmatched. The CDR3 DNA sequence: TGTGCCAGCAGTCCGACAGGGACTGGAAACACCATATATTTT. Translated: CASSPTGTGNTIYF. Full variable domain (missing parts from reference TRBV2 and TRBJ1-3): EPEVTQTPSHQVTQMGQEVILRCVPISNHLYFYWYRQILGQKVEFLVSFYNNEISEKSEIFDDQFSVERPDGSNFTLKIRSTKLEDSAMYFCASSPTGTGNTIYFGEGSWLTVV.

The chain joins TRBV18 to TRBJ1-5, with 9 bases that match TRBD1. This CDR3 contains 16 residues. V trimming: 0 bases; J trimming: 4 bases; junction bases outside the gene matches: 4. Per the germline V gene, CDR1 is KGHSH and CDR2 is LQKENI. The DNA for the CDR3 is TGTGCCAGCTCACCACCGACCGGACAGGGGAATCAGCCCCAGCATTTT. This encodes CASSPPTGQGNQPQHF.